This T cell receptor beta chain comes out of a study of blood T cell repertoires in COVID-19. Study information: Donors in the United States, Italy and Spain gave samples during acute or convalescent COVID-19.

This CDR3 region has 14 residues. Losses at the gene ends were 3 bases for V and 8 bases for J; bases not matched to a gene: 8. Germline CDR1 LNHDA, CDR2 SQIVND (reference sequence). As processed by the authors: By means of reference gene primer amplification, nucleated cell counts were estimated. Profiled with immunoSEQ multiplex PCR; TCRdb holds only in-frame clones, not every one. V and J calls plus clone size are reproduced from that table; the DNA served to infer D and trimming. Of 150,000 to 200,000 clones in the sample, nearly 90% were seen once. Sequencing was carried out using peripheral blood. The chain links TRBV19 to TRBJ1-2; 8 nucleotides align to TRBD1. The TCR sequence derives from a man between 60 and 75 years old with active or convalescent COVID-19. CDR3 loop: CASSIGTGERGYTF. The DNA of the CDR3 is TGTGCCAGTAGTATTGGGACAGGTGAGCGCGGCTACACCTTC.